Included here is one TCR beta chain sequence, with context. This specimen belongs to a study of blood T cell repertoires in COVID-19. CDR1 DFQATT and CDR2 SNEGSKA come from the germline V gene (reference sequence). V dropped 2 bases and J dropped 5 bases, with 3 bases sitting between them. The CDR3 has 10 residues. Using immunoSEQ multiplex PCR, the repertoire was profiled, and TCRdb retains in-frame clones only, with some absent. This table has approximately 170,000 clones, under 85% appearing once. This TCR came from a woman aged 70-85 years with COVID-19, enrolled during active disease. The rearrangement links TRBV20-1 to TRBJ1-2; D is undetermined. Sequenced: peripheral blood. DNA of the CDR3: TGCAGTGCTAGACAGTATGGCTACACCTTC. The encoded protein is CSARQYGYTF.